The clone carrying this T cell receptor (beta chain) occurred a few times. Its target is not known. The CDR3 has 15 residues. Per germline, CDR1 MGHRA and CDR2 YSYEKL. With 3 bases clipped from V and 9 bases from J, the junction kept 6 bases outside the gene matches. The sample comes from a study of early T cells in non-severe SARS-CoV-2 infection. Whole-study results and caveats: VDJdb-based matching was biased toward anti-spike CD8 responses and missed private and CD4 specificities.

TCRdb used MiXCR to reprocess the 5' RACE reads, holding one entry per CDR3 protein. Of about 83,000 distinct CDR3 sequences listed, about 10% are singletons. This TCR came from an adult who was a healthcare worker with PCR-confirmed SARS-CoV-2 infection or an uninfected control (not recorded which). Sequenced material: whole blood, taken at baseline. The chain links TRBV4-1 to TRBJ2-1, with 12 bases that match TRBD1. Here the CDR3 DNA reads TGCGCCAGCAGCCATCCGGGACAGGGGGCCATTGAGCAGTTCTTC. Translation gives CASSHPGQGAIEQFF.